Shown below are 25 T cell receptor beta chains from a single sample sequenced in a study of T cell changes during pregnancy in multiple sclerosis. Assay: immunoSEQ multiplex PCR; the TCRdb copy retains only in-frame clones and omits some. The sample lists some 89,000 clones; 94% were seen once. Sequencing used peripheral blood, obtained in the third trimester of pregnancy. The receptors originated from a female donor with multiple sclerosis, enrolled in a pregnancy study.

The chain's CDR3 is CASSQTGWEAFF. The CDR3 DNA is TGTGCCAGCAGCCAGACAGGGTGGGAAGCTTTCTTT. The chain couples TRBV7-9 to TRBJ1-1, with 7 bases aligning to TRBD1. V shed 5 bases, J shed 8 bases, and the junction held 5 bases outside the gene matches. The germline V gene encodes CDR1 SEHNR and CDR2 FQNEAQ (reference sequence). There are 12 residues in the CDR3.

The chain links TRBV27 to TRBJ1-6, with 8 positions matching TRBD1. The CDR3 sequence is 13 residues long. The germline V gene has CDR1 MNHEY and CDR2 SMNVEV (reference sequence). J gave up 12 bases and V 3 bases, and 4 bases lay outside the gene matches. For the CDR3, the DNA is TGTGCCAGCAGTTTCCAACAGGGGGGACCCCTCCACTTT. It is translated as CASSFQQGGPLHF.

This clone was detected once. The chain has TRBV5-1 and TRBJ2-1; 7 bases align to TRBD1. This CDR3 is built from 14 residues. Looked up from germline, CDR1 is SGHRS and CDR2 is YFSETQ. Trimming cost V 3 bases and J 4 bases; bases outside gene matches: 4. The CDR3 DNA reads as TGCGCCAGCAGCTGGACAGGCCCTTACAATGAGCAGTTCTTC. Protein product: CASSWTGPYNEQFF.

CDR3 coding DNA: TGTGCCAGCAGACAGGACGATCAGCCCCAGCATTTT. The encoded protein is CASRQDDQPQHF. The chain has TRBV2 and TRBJ1-5; D is perhaps TRBD1 (5 bases). This CDR3 is 12 amino acids long. CDR1 is SNHLY, CDR2 FYNNEI, per germline. V shed 6 bases and J shed 5 bases, with 8 bases lying between them.

The gene calls are TRBV4-1 and TRBJ1-3; no firm D call. V lost 1 base, J lost 0 bases, and 7 bases lay in between. CDR3 length equals 15 residues. The V gene's germline CDR1 is MGHRA and CDR2 YSYEKL. DNA of the CDR3: TGCGCCAGCAGCCAAGTCCTAAACTCTGGAAACACCATATATTTT. It yields the protein CASSQVLNSGNTIYF.

The chain couples TRBV2 to TRBJ2-1; 9 nucleotides align to TRBD2. J gave up 9 bases and V 10 bases, and 16 bases lay outside the gene matches. Looked up from germline, CDR1 is SNHLY and CDR2 is FYNNEI. The CDR3 has 15 amino acids. The CDR3 is CAIPLLLAGGREQFF. DNA for the CDR3: TGTGCCATCCCACTCCTCCTGGCGGGGGGGCGTGAGCAGTTCTTC.

The V and J genes are TRBV19 and TRBJ2-5; 9 bases are a match to TRBD2. The CDR3 runs 18 residues. Trimming removed 1 base from V and 4 bases from J; junction bases left unmatched: 13. From germline, CDR1 is LNHDA and CDR2 SQIVND (reference sequence). CDR3 DNA sequence: TGTGCCAGTAGTATAGGGACTAGCGCCCTTCGCTGGGGAGAGACCCAGTACTTC. This gives the protein CASSIGTSALRWGETQYF. The full variable domain, rest sourced from reference TRBV19 and TRBJ2-5, is DGGITQSPKYLFRKEGQNVTLSCEQNLNHDAMYWYRQDPGQGLRLIYYSQIVNDFQKGDIAEGYSVSREKKESFPLTVTSAQKNPTAFYLCASSIGTSALRWGETQYFGPGTRLLVL.

The chain employs TRBV29-1 and TRBJ2-5; unclear D gene. V lost 5 bases to trimming and J lost 5 bases, with 18 bases between them. The germline CDR1 and CDR2 sequences are SQVTM and ANQGSEA. The CDR3 length is 14 residues. The CDR3 protein is CSVINSPHRETQYF. The CDR3 nucleotides read TGCAGCGTTATTAACAGCCCGCATCGGGAGACCCAGTACTTC.

The chain has TRBV19 and TRBJ2-5; the match to TRBD2 covers 10 bases. Trimming took 3 bases from V and 1 from J; bases not matched to a gene: 2. Germline V gene lookup returns CDR1 LNHDA and CDR2 SQIVND (reference sequence). The CDR3 length is 15 residues. CDR3 DNA sequence: TGTGCCAGTAGTATCTTAGCGGGGGGCCAAGAGACCCAGTACTTC. Encoded protein: CASSILAGGQETQYF.

The rearrangement links TRBV6-4 to TRBJ2-3, with TRBD2 matching over 8 bases. The CDR3 covers 14 residues. Germline V gene sequence: CDR1 MRHNA, CDR2 SNTAGT. V lost 5 bases to trimming and J lost 2 bases; unmatched junction nucleotides: 3. CDR3 coding DNA: TGTGCCAGCAGTCCGGGGGGGCTCACAGATACGCAGTATTTT. The encoded protein is CASSPGGLTDTQYF.

The rearrangement links TRBV27 to TRBJ1-5; 8 bases match TRBD1. After removal of 2 bases from V and 2 bases from J, the junction contained 2 bases not matched to a gene. The CDR3 runs 15 residues. The germline gives CDR1 MNHEY, CDR2 SMNVEV (reference sequence). In DNA form, the CDR3 reads TGTGCCAGCAGTTTAGGACAGGGTGGCAATCAGCCCCAGCATTTT. Amino acids: CASSLGQGGNQPQHF.

The V gene is TRBV29-1, the J gene TRBJ1-2; maybe TRBD1 (5 bases). V dropped 5 bases and J dropped 8 bases, with 15 bases sitting between them. Germline loops: CDR1 SQVTM, CDR2 ANQGSEA. The CDR3 has 12 amino acids. CDR3 nucleotide sequence: TGCAGCGTTCCTGATTTGGGGGGGGGCTACACCTTC. As protein: CSVPDLGGGYTF. The full variable domain, with the rest looked up from reference TRBV29-1 and TRBJ1-2, is SAVISQKPSRDICQRGTSLTIQCQVDSQVTMMFWYRQQPGQSLTLIATANQGSEATYESGFVIDKFPISRPNLTFSTLTVSNMSPEDSSIYLCSVPDLGGGYTFGSGTRLTVV.

J is TRBJ2-5 and V is TRBV11-1; D is perhaps TRBD1 (6 bases). Germline V gives CDR1 SGHAT, CDR2 FQDESV (reference sequence). This CDR3 is 13 amino acids long. V was trimmed by 5 bases and J by 3 bases, leaving 10 bases between them. The CDR3 DNA follows: TGTGCCAGCAGCCCCCCAGGGGAAGAGACCCAGTACTTC. As protein: CASSPPGEETQYF.

This chain joins TRBV4-2 and TRBJ2-2; TRBD2 agrees at 7 bases. J lost 4 bases, V lost 4 bases, and 9 bases had no gene match. The CDR3 has 16 amino acids. The germline V gene encodes CDR1 LGHNA and CDR2 YNFKEQ. For the CDR3, the DNA is TGTGCCAGCAGCCCCCCCTTCGGGACTACCACCGGGGAGCTGTTTTTT. The encoded protein is CASSPPFGTTTGELFF.

The chain employs TRBV27 and TRBJ2-3, with D possibly TRBD2 on 6 matching bases. Trimming shortened V by 4 bases and J by 3 bases, and 14 bases separated the two germline ends. Germline values: CDR1 MNHEY, CDR2 SMNVEV (reference sequence). This CDR3 has 15 residues. In DNA form, the CDR3 reads TGTGCCAGCAGTTCCTACTTAGCGGAAACAGATACGCAGTATTTT. Translating it yields CASSSYLAETDTQYF.

The rearrangement uses TRBV30 and TRBJ1-4; no firm D call. Trimming cost V 6 bases and J 4 bases, with 9 bases left between them. This CDR3 is built from 12 residues. In germline, CDR1 is GTSNPN, CDR2 SVGIG (reference sequence). In DNA, the CDR3 is TGTGCCTGTAGCGGAAGTAATGAAAAACTGTTTTTT. This codes for CACSGSNEKLFF.

This chain connects TRBV2 to TRBJ2-3, with 8 bases fitting TRBD2. Germline V gene data show CDR1 as SNHLY and CDR2 as FYNNEI. The CDR3 is 15 amino acids. V dropped 8 bases and J dropped 2; count of bases not matched to a gene: 9. CDR3 nucleotide sequence: TGTGCCAGCCCCGAAGAAGCGGGGGCCACAGATACGCAGTATTTT. This translates into CASPEEAGATDTQYF.

This clone appeared a few times. This sequence joins TRBV7-9 and TRBJ1-2, with 7 nucleotides matching TRBD1. This CDR3 has 15 amino acids. With V trimmed by 5 bases and J by 3 bases, 9 bases remained unmatched. Germline assignment: CDR1 SEHNR and CDR2 FQNEAQ (reference sequence). The CDR3 region is CASSQAGGGYYGYTF. In DNA, the CDR3 is TGTGCCAGCAGCCAAGCCGGAGGGGGCTACTATGGCTACACCTTC.

The chain employs TRBV9 and TRBJ1-6, with D perhaps TRBD1 (5 bases). Germline V gene data show CDR1 as SGDLS and CDR2 as YYNGEE. Between the trimmed V and J ends, which lost 2 bases and 7 bases, there was a span of 10 bases. The CDR3 sequence is 14 residues long. CDR3 nucleotide sequence: TGTGCCAGCAGCGTCGCAGGGATGAATTCACCCCTCCACTTT. As protein: CASSVAGMNSPLHF.

This clone was counted a single time. The chain is built from TRBV2 and TRBJ1-1; D is undetermined. Germline V gene sequence: CDR1 SNHLY, CDR2 FYNNEI. This CDR3 contains 15 residues. Trimming removed 0 bases at V and 1 base at J, with 9 bases between. The CDR3: CASSEASLRNTEAFF. The CDR3 DNA reads TGTGCCAGCAGTGAAGCAAGTTTGAGGAACACTGAAGCTTTCTTT.

The chain joins TRBV7-2 to TRBJ1-2, with D possibly TRBD1 on 5 matching bases. The V gene's germline CDR1 is SGHTA and CDR2 FQGNSA. The V and J ends lost 1 base and 6 bases respectively, with 9 bases between them. The CDR3 extends over 13 amino acids. The CDR3 loop reads CASSLGRGNGYTF. The CDR3 region has the DNA TGTGCCAGCAGCTTAGGGAGGGGAAATGGCTACACCTTC.

The chain uses TRBV7-9 and TRBJ1-4; the D is unclear. V was trimmed by 4 bases and J by 0 bases, leaving 12 bases between them. Germline V gene data show CDR1 as SEHNR and CDR2 as FQNEAQ (reference sequence). The CDR3 is 16 residues long. The CDR3 nucleotides are TGTGCCAGCAGCTCCAATAGTCGTGCAACTAATGAAAAACTGTTTTTT. The encoded protein is CASSSNSRATNEKLFF.

The chain combines TRBV11-2 with TRBJ1-4; D gene ambiguous. CDR3 length: 15 residues. CDR1 is SGHAT, CDR2 FQNNGV, per germline. The V gene lost 5 bases and the J gene lost 4 bases, with 14 bases spanning the gap. CDR3 sequence reads: CASSPEGRLNEKLFF. The CDR3 region has the DNA TGTGCCAGCAGCCCAGAGGGCAGACTTAATGAAAAACTGTTTTTT.

V usage is TRBV6-6 and J usage is TRBJ2-7, with a weak D call TRBD1 (5 bases). There are 14 residues in the CDR3. Trimming cost V 6 bases and J 3 bases, with 15 bases left between them. The germline V gene encodes CDR1 MNHNY and CDR2 SVGAGI (reference sequence). The CDR3 loop is CASRPGFVRYEQYF. Here the CDR3 DNA reads TGTGCCAGCAGGCCAGGGTTTGTACGCTACGAGCAGTACTTC.

A few counts support this clone. The chain links TRBV10-3 to TRBJ1-1; 8 positions match TRBD1. Looked up from germline, CDR1 is ENHRY and CDR2 is SYGVKD. Germline trimming cut 10 bases from V and 1 base from J; bases unmatched to any gene: 2. This CDR3 contains 12 residues. This CDR3 is CASGQGNTEAFF. As DNA, the CDR3 is TGTGCCAGCGGACAGGGGAACACTGAAGCTTTCTTT.